This entry concerns a single TCR beta chain. The specificity of this receptor is unknown. Base qualities were left out, and no much larger clone turns up one base away. TCRbeta CDR3 regions were amplified from genomic DNA by means of the immunoSEQ Assay, a bias-controlled multiplex PCR. The authors' analysis ran thus. Within the assay, amplification of reference gene primers was used to estimate how many nucleated cells each sample contained. To quantify the absolute abundance of each unique TCRbeta CDR3 rearrangement, sequence reads were collapsed and filtered. For each sample, productive Simpson clonality was calculated by taking the square root of Simpson's diversity index across productive rearrangements. TCRdb limited this immuneACCESS table to in-frame rearrangements with V and J called. A share of clones is missing; checked studies link under half to unresolved V genes, and the rest is unexplained. That table supplies the V and J calls and clone size; D and trimming were determined from the DNA. Across this sample there are fewer than 85,000 clones, with about 87% seen only once. The ten top clones hold 5.8% of the sample.

Each collaborating institution followed its own protocols to collect whole blood in K2EDTA tubes. For TCRbeta analysis, collaborators shipped samples in one of three forms: frozen whole blood, isolated PBMCs, or DNA extracted from either of those sample types. The CDR3 numbers 14 residues from cysteine through phenylalanine. CDR3 DNA is the only sequence kept; it has 42 bases, read in frame from the first base. V loses 4 bases at its end and J loses 7 bases; junction bases beyond the gene matches: 6. CDR1 and CDR2 are read off the germline V gene (reference sequence) as LNHDA and SQIVND. These data are taken from a study of blood T cell repertoires in COVID-19 (dated by TCRdb to the early 2020s). About the investigation overall: The collaborator samples originated in the United States, Italy and Spain and spanned the acute and convalescent phases of COVID-19. The samples were drawn from two sources: the first 160 participants of the ongoing ImmuneRACE study, and over 950 subjects contributed by 6 global collaborators. The repertoires were made available in a free public database intended to serve as a resource for research on the immune response to SARS-CoV-2. The prospective study material was composed of cDNA or gDNA derived from T cells, B-cell-depleted T cells, or PBMCs. Where available, HLA class I and class II types were taken from metadata supplied by the sample provider and were not determined by assay-based typing. The dataset comprised deeply sampled blood TCRbeta repertoires from subjects exposed to, actively infected with, or recovered from COVID-19. The sample metadata nearly always contained a de-identified subject ID, COVID-19 status, age in years and sex.

What the study reported, not specific to this receptor: Clinical and demographic metadata were provided uncurated, with the amount varying by source and participant.

The sequence was collected from a man aged 45-65 years with active COVID-19. Rearrangement joined TRBV19 to TRBJ2-7; 11 nucleotides in the junction match TRBD2. Material for sequencing was peripheral blood. CDR3 sequence: CASSNLAGGGEQYF. The DNA is TGTGCCAGTAGTAACCTAGCGGGAGGTGGAGAGCAGTACTTC.